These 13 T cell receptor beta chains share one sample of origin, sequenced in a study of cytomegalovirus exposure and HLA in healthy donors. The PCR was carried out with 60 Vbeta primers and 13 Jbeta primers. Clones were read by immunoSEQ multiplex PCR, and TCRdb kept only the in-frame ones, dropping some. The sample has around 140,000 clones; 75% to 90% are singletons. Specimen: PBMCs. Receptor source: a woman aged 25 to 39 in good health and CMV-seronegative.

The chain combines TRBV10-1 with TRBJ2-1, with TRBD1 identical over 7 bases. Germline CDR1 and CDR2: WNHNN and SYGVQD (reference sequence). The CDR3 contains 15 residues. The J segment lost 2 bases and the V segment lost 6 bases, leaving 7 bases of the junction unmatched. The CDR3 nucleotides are TGCGCCAGCAGCCGAAACAGGGGAACCTACAATGAGCAGTTCTTC. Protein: CASSRNRGTYNEQFF.

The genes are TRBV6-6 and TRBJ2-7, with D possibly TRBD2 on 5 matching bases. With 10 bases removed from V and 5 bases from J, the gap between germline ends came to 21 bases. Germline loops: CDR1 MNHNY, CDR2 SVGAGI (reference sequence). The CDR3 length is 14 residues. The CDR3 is CATKGPGEANEQYF. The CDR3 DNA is TGTGCCACCAAGGGCCCCGGGGAAGCCAACGAGCAGTACTTC.

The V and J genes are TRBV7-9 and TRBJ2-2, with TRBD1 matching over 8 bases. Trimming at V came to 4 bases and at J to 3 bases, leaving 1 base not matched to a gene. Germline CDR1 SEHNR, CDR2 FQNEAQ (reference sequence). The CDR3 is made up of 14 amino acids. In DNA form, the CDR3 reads TGTGCCAGCAGCTCGACAGGGGACACCGGGGAGCTGTTTTTT. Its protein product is CASSSTGDTGELFF.

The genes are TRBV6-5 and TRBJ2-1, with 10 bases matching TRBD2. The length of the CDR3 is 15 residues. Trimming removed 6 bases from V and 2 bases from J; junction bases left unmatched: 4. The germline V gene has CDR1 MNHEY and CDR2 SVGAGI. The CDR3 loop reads CASRASGGTYNEQFF. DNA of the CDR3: TGTGCCAGCAGGGCTAGCGGGGGAACCTACAATGAGCAGTTCTTC.

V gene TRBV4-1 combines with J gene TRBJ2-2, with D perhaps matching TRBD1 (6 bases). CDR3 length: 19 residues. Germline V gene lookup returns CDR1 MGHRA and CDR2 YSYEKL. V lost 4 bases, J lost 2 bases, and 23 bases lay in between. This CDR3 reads CASSRPSLKADSNTGELFF. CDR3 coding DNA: TGCGCCAGCAGCCGCCCTAGTCTCAAAGCGGACAGTAACACCGGGGAGCTGTTTTTT.

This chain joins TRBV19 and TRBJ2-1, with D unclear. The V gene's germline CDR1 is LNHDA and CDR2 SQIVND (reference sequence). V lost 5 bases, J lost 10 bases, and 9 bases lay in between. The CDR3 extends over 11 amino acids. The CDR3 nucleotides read TGTGCCAGTAGTCGGGTGGAGGAGCAGTTCTTC. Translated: CASSRVEEQFF.

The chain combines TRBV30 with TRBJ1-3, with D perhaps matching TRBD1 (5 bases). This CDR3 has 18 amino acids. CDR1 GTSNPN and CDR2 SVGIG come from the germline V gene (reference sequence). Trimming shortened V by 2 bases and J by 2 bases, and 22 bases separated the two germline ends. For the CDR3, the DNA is TGTGCCTGGAGTTTCAGGCAGGGTCGTGTCCTGGCTGGAAACACCATATATTTT. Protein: CAWSFRQGRVLAGNTIYF.

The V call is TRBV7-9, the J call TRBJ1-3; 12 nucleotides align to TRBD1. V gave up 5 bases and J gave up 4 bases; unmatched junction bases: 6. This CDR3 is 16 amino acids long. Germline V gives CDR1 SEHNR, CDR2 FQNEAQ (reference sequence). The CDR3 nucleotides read TGTGCCAGCAGCCCGGGACAGGGGGCAGGAGGAAACACCATATATTTT. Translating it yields CASSPGQGAGGNTIYF.

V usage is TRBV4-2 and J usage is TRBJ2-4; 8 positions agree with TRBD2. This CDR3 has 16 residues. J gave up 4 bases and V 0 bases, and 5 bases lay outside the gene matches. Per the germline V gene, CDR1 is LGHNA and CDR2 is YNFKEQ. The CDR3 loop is CASSQDGASGKNIQYF. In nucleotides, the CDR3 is TGTGCCAGCAGCCAAGATGGGGCTAGCGGGAAAAACATTCAGTACTTC.

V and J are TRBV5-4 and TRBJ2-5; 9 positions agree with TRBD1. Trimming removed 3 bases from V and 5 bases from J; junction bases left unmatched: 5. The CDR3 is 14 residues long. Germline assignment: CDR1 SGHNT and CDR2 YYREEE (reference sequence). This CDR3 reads CASSSPGQGETQYF. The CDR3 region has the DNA TGTGCCAGCAGCTCCCCTGGACAGGGGGAGACCCAGTACTTC.

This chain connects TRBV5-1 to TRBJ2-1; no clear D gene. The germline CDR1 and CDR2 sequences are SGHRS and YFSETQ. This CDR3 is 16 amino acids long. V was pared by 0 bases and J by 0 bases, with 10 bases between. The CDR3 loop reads CASSLGFLSSYNEQFF. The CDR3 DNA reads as TGCGCCAGCAGCTTGGGGTTCCTTAGCTCCTACAATGAGCAGTTCTTC.

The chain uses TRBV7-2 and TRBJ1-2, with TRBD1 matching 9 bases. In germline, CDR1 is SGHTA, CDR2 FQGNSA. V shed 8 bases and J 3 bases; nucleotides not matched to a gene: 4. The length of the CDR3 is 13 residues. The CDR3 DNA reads TGTGCCAGCGGCGGGACAGGGTACTATGGCTACACCTTC. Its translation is CASGGTGYYGYTF.

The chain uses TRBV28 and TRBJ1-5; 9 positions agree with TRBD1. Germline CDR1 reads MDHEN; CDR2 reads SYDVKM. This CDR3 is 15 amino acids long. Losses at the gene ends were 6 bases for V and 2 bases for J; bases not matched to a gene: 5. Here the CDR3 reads CASRKDRGGNQPQHF. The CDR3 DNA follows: TGTGCCAGCAGAAAGGACAGGGGCGGCAATCAGCCCCAGCATTTT.